The text below deals with one T cell receptor (beta chain). This specimen belongs to a study of blood T cell repertoires in COVID-19. At the level of the study: The samples span acute and convalescent COVID-19 from the United States, Italy and Spain. Sample material is recorded as cDNA or gDNA derived from T cells, B-cell-depleted T cells, or PBMCs.

The assay was immunoSEQ multiplex PCR, and TCRdb's table has in-frame clones only and misses some. The sample lists about 260,000 clones; 80% to 85% were seen once. The CDR3 is 17 amino acids. The germline V gene has CDR1 MGHRA and CDR2 YSYEKL. Losses at the gene ends were 1 base for V and 8 bases for J; bases not matched to a gene: 10. The TCR was taken from a man aged 55 to 70 with acute or convalescent COVID-19. The chain carries TRBV4-1 and TRBJ2-1, with 11 bases that match TRBD2. Material: peripheral blood. The CDR3 region is CASSQVLAGDPGDEQFF. The CDR3 DNA reads as TGCGCCAGCAGCCAAGTACTAGCGGGAGATCCCGGCGATGAGCAGTTCTTC.